This passage covers 10 T cell receptor beta chains from one sample sequenced in a study of control samples from healthy donors and cancer patients. The protocol was immunoSEQ multiplex PCR, while the TCRdb copy is restricted to in-frame clones and leaves out a portion. The sample includes approximately 110,000 clones, approximately 90% seen only once; the top ten take approximately 4%. Sample: blood. The receptor source for this set is a human donor in good health. The donor label of this sample is uncertain.

The chain has TRBV19 and TRBJ1-1; D gene uncertain. Trimming took off 3 bases at V and 0 bases at J, with 8 bases between the two ends. CDR1 is LNHDA and CDR2 is SQIVND in the germline V gene (reference sequence). The CDR3 length is 14 residues. The CDR3 loop reads CASSIPKMNTEAFF. The CDR3, as DNA: TGTGCCAGTAGTATCCCGAAGATGAACACTGAAGCTTTCTTT.

The chain has TRBV2 and TRBJ1-2; D might be TRBD1 (6 bases). V lost 5 bases, J lost 5 bases, and 9 bases lay in between. The CDR3 length is 12 residues. Germline lookup yields CDR1 SNHLY and CDR2 FYNNEI. The CDR3, as DNA: TGTGCCAGCAGTATGGACAGTTATGGCTACACCTTC. Amino acid sequence: CASSMDSYGYTF.

The CDR3 bases are TGTGCCAGCAGCGAAGGGGGATCCGTTTACAATGAGCAGTTCTTC. This sequence encodes CASSEGGSVYNEQFF. This chain joins TRBV7-9 and TRBJ2-1; tentatively, D is TRBD1 (6 bases). Looked up from germline, CDR1 is SEHNR and CDR2 is FQNEAQ (reference sequence). With 5 bases removed from V and 4 bases from J, the gap between germline ends came to 15 bases. The CDR3 has 15 amino acids.

This chain joins TRBV3-1 (or the pseudogene TRBV3-2) and TRBJ2-5; D unclear. CDR1 is LGHDT, CDR2 YNNKEL, per germline (reference sequence). Trimming cost V 0 bases and J 5 bases, with 13 bases left between them. There are 15 residues in the CDR3. This chain's CDR3 is CASSQDQVGRETQYF. CDR3 in DNA: TGTGCCAGCAGCCAAGATCAGGTGGGCCGGGAGACCCAGTACTTC.

The rearrangement links TRBV6-1 to TRBJ2-6; 11 nucleotides line up with TRBD1. This CDR3 has 17 amino acids. With 4 bases clipped from V and 1 base from J, the junction kept 3 bases outside the gene matches. Germline V CDR1 and CDR2: MNHNS, SASEGT. The CDR3 sequence: CASSARDRGSGANVLTF. For the CDR3, the DNA is TGTGCCAGCAGTGCCCGGGACAGGGGGTCTGGGGCCAACGTCCTGACTTTC.

The sample holds one count of this clone. The chain links TRBV28 to TRBJ1-6, with 7 positions matching TRBD1. The junction had 8 bases not matched to a gene; V was cut back by 5 bases and J by 7 bases. The CDR3 consists of 15 residues. Germline lookup yields CDR1 MDHEN and CDR2 SYDVKM. In DNA, the CDR3 is TGTGCCAGCAGTCCCGCCGGACAGGCCAATTCACCCCTCCACTTT. This encodes CASSPAGQANSPLHF.

V and J are TRBV24-1 and TRBJ2-1, with D hard to call. Per germline, CDR1 KGHDR and CDR2 SFDVKD. CDR3 length equals 13 residues. Trimming took off 1 base at V and 12 bases at J, with 12 bases between the two ends. This chain's CDR3 is CATSDFPYLRQFF. In DNA form, the CDR3 reads TGTGCCACCAGTGATTTTCCGTACCTCAGGCAGTTCTTC.

The chain links TRBV27 to TRBJ1-1; 12 bases align to TRBD1. Germline assignment: CDR1 MNHEY and CDR2 SMNVEV (reference sequence). This CDR3 has 13 amino acids. J was trimmed by 11 bases and V by 3 bases; bases with no gene match: 4. CDR3 DNA: TGTGCCAGCAGTTTCCGGGACAGGGGGCTCGCTTTCTTT. It translates to CASSFRDRGLAFF.

The chain recombines TRBV29-1 with TRBJ1-1; 7 bases map to TRBD1. CDR1 and CDR2 (germline): SQVTM, ANQGSEA. The CDR3 runs 12 residues. Unmatched junction bases numbered 3, after V lost 7 bases and J lost 1 base. CDR3 DNA sequence: TGCAGCGCTTGGGACAGGAACACTGAAGCTTTCTTT. This translates into CSAWDRNTEAFF.

V is TRBV4-3 and J is TRBJ2-2, with 7 bases matching TRBD1. Trimming cost V 1 base and J 6 bases; bases outside gene matches: 5. CDR1 and CDR2 (germline): LGHNA, YSLEER. The length of the CDR3 is 15 residues. The CDR3 nucleotides read TGCGCCAGCAGCCAAGCCGACAGGGTCTCCGGGGAGCTGTTTTTT. Its translation: CASSQADRVSGELFF.